Listed here are 30 T cell receptor beta chains from one sample, sequenced in a study of blood T cells in healthy people across ages. With a J-beta primer mix and a sample-barcoded 5' primer, a second PCR ran roughly 6 to 12 cycles. TCRdb ran MiXCR on the 5' RACE reads and lists one entry per CDR3 protein. The sample shows 1.5 million to 2 million distinct CDR3 sequences, about 30% of them seen only once. The specimen sequenced was blood. These receptors came from a woman in her thirties in good health.

The chain uses TRBV27 and TRBJ2-7; D is undetermined. From germline, CDR1 is MNHEY and CDR2 SMNVEV (reference sequence). Trimming took off 0 bases at V and 5 bases at J, with 8 bases between the two ends. The CDR3 extends over 13 amino acids. The CDR3 sequence: CASSLSTRNEQYF. The CDR3 DNA reads as TGTGCCAGCAGTTTATCGACTCGGAACGAGCAGTACTTC.

The V gene is TRBV30, the J gene TRBJ1-4, with a weak D call TRBD1 (5 bases). This CDR3 is built from 14 residues. Trimming took 7 bases from V and 3 from J, leaving 15 bases between them. Per germline, CDR1 GTSNPN and CDR2 SVGIG (reference sequence). The CDR3 sequence: CASPLRASNEKLFF. CDR3 coding DNA: TGTGCCTCCCCCCTCAGGGCTTCTAATGAAAAACTGTTTTTT. The full variable domain, in which reference TRBV30 and TRBJ1-4 provide the parts outside the CDR3, is SQTIHQWPATLVQPVGSPLSLECTVEGTSNPNLYWYRQAAGRGLQLLFYSVGIGQISSEVPQNLSASRPQDRQFILSSKKLLLSDSGFYLCASPLRASNEKLFFGSGTQLSVL.

This clonotype was detected ten times or more. The chain combines TRBV6-5 with TRBJ2-1, with unresolved D. Trimming shortened V by 8 bases and J by 6 bases, and 11 bases separated the two germline ends. The CDR3 runs 12 residues. Germline V CDR1 and CDR2: MNHEY, SVGAGI. The CDR3 is CASAASSNEQFF. CDR3 sequence (DNA): TGTGCCAGCGCCGCCAGCAGCAATGAGCAGTTCTTC.

This clonotype was found once. The V call is TRBV20-1, the J call TRBJ1-2; D gene ambiguous. V was pared by 5 bases and J by 2 bases, with 15 bases between. In germline, CDR1 is DFQATT, CDR2 SNEGSKA (reference sequence). CDR3 length equals 14 residues. The CDR3: CSAYLHGENYGYTF. Written as DNA, the CDR3 is TGCAGTGCTTACCTACACGGGGAAAACTATGGCTACACCTTC.

This rearrangement joins TRBV29-1 to TRBJ2-3; maybe TRBD2 (5 bases). The CDR3 is made up of 14 amino acids. The germline gives CDR1 SQVTM, CDR2 ANQGSEA. Trimming took off 4 bases at V and 4 bases at J, with 15 bases between the two ends. The CDR3 bases are TGCAGCGTTGTGAGGACGGGGTGGGCAGATACGCAGTATTTT. Translation gives CSVVRTGWADTQYF.

The sample holds a few counts of this clonotype. This chain uses TRBV28 with TRBJ2-3, with TRBD2 matching over 8 bases. The CDR3 loop spans 16 amino acids. Looked up from germline, CDR1 is MDHEN and CDR2 is SYDVKM. Trimming took 6 bases from V and 2 from J; bases not matched to a gene: 10. The DNA for the CDR3 is TGTGCCAGCAGGTTTCCTTATAGCGGGGCCACAGATACGCAGTATTTT. It specifies CASRFPYSGATDTQYF.

This clonotype was observed at least ten times. The CDR3 DNA sequence: TGTGCCAGCAGTTTAGCGGGGACCTTCTATGGCTACACCTTC. Translating gives CASSLAGTFYGYTF. The chain links TRBV12-3 or TRBV12-4 to TRBJ1-2, with TRBD1 as a possible D gene (5 bases). Trimming cost V 0 bases and J 4 bases, with 9 bases left between them. This CDR3 spans 14 amino acids.

This clonotype was counted many times. This chain connects TRBV9 to TRBJ2-5, with 11 bases that match TRBD2. The CDR3 is 15 residues long. Trimming cost V 4 bases and J 1 base; bases outside gene matches: 3. The germline CDR1 and CDR2 sequences are SGDLS and YYNGEE. The CDR3 DNA follows: TGTGCCAGCAGCCCTAGCGGGGGGTTCCAAGAGACCCAGTACTTC. Protein sequence: CASSPSGGFQETQYF.

This clonotype came up a few times. The gene calls are TRBV5-1 and TRBJ2-2, with 7 nucleotides matching TRBD2. Germline trimming cut 4 bases from V and 7 bases from J; bases unmatched to any gene: 7. Germline loops: CDR1 SGHRS, CDR2 YFSETQ. CDR3 size: 14 residues. The CDR3 DNA is TGCGCCAGCAGCCCGGCTACTAGCGTCGGGGAGCTGTTTTTT. Its translation: CASSPATSVGELFF.

This clonotype was observed a handful of times. The V call is TRBV5-1, the J call TRBJ2-6; possibly TRBD1 for D (6 bases). Germline V CDR1 and CDR2: SGHRS, YFSETQ. Trimming took off 4 bases at V and 0 bases at J, with 17 bases between the two ends. The CDR3 is 18 amino acids. This CDR3 reads CASSPRGSVASGANVLTF. The DNA of the CDR3 is TGCGCCAGCAGCCCTAGGGGGTCAGTTGCCTCTGGGGCCAACGTCCTGACTTTC.

The chain joins TRBV12-3 or TRBV12-4 to TRBJ1-1, with D possibly being TRBD1 (5 bases). V dropped 3 bases and J dropped 6 bases, with 11 bases sitting between them. CDR3 length: 13 residues. The CDR3 here is CASSLGRGSEAFF. CDR3 sequence (DNA): TGTGCCAGCAGTTTGGGTCGGGGCTCTGAAGCTTTCTTT.

This clonotype was observed at least ten times. Here the CDR3 reads CASSSPGTSYNEQFF. The CDR3, as DNA: TGTGCCAGCAGTAGCCCCGGGACATCCTACAATGAGCAGTTCTTC. The chain is built from TRBV28 and TRBJ2-1; weak D call: TRBD1 (6 bases). The CDR3 is made up of 15 amino acids. V shed 5 bases and J shed 1 base, with 12 bases lying between them. Germline V gene lookup returns CDR1 MDHEN and CDR2 SYDVKM.

The table lists this clonotype with many counts. This chain connects TRBV2 to TRBJ2-5; D is uncertain. Germline V CDR1 and CDR2: SNHLY, FYNNEI. The CDR3 spans 13 residues. Trimming shortened V by 6 bases and J by 5 bases, and 13 bases separated the two germline ends. CDR3 residues: CASRGPATETQYF. DNA of the CDR3: TGTGCCAGCAGGGGCCCAGCTACCGAGACCCAGTACTTC.

The genes are TRBV3-1 and TRBJ1-1; D uncertain. The CDR3 spans 15 residues. Germline assignment: CDR1 LGHDT and CDR2 YNNKEL (reference sequence). The ends were cut back, 1 base at V and 0 bases at J, with 9 bases in the middle. The CDR3, as DNA: TGTGCCAGCAGCCAAGTGTACGGTCTGAACACTGAAGCTTTCTTT. Its translation is CASSQVYGLNTEAFF.

This clonotype was seen many times. The CDR3 reads CASRPAAGGDTQYF. The CDR3 bases are TGTGCCAGCAGACCCGCCGCCGGGGGGGATACGCAGTATTTT. This chain joins TRBV6-5 and TRBJ2-3, with 7 nucleotides matching TRBD2. J was trimmed by 6 bases and V by 6 bases; bases with no gene match: 9. This CDR3 is 14 amino acids long. CDR1 and CDR2 (germline): MNHEY, SVGAGI.

This clonotype has at least ten counts. The chain combines TRBV10-2 with TRBJ2-7; D is perhaps TRBD1 (5 bases). This CDR3 spans 12 amino acids. With 8 bases removed from V and 4 bases from J, the gap between germline ends came to 12 bases. Germline CDR1 and CDR2: WSHSY and SAAADI. In DNA, the CDR3 is TGCGCCAGCGGCGGACACCCGTACGAGCAGTACTTC. Protein product: CASGGHPYEQYF.

This clonotype was seen at least ten times. This chain uses TRBV29-1 with TRBJ2-3; weak D call: TRBD1 (5 bases). V lost 7 bases and J 8 bases, leaving 19 bases between the germline ends. Germline V lookup: CDR1 SQVTM, CDR2 ANQGSEA. This CDR3 has 13 amino acids. The CDR3 coding sequence is TGCAGCGGTCTCCCGACAGAAACGGGTACGCAGTATTTT. Translating gives CSGLPTETGTQYF.

This clonotype appeared many times. The chain links TRBV29-1 to TRBJ2-7, with TRBD1 identical over 11 bases. The CDR3 length is 13 residues. The germline CDR1 and CDR2 sequences are SQVTM and ANQGSEA. V gave up 7 bases and J gave up 3 bases; unmatched junction bases: 5. The CDR3 nucleotides are TGCAGCGGGGGGGACAGGGGGATCTACGAGCAGTACTTC. This codes for CSGGDRGIYEQYF.

This clonotype turned up a few times. The chain joins TRBV20-1 to TRBJ2-3; D is perhaps TRBD2 (6 bases). Germline V gives CDR1 DFQATT, CDR2 SNEGSKA (reference sequence). With 5 bases removed from V and 3 bases from J, the gap between germline ends came to 15 bases. The CDR3 covers 14 residues. As DNA, the CDR3 is TGCAGTGCTGAGTCGGGGGTGTTAACAGATACGCAGTATTTT. It encodes CSAESGVLTDTQYF.

The rearrangement joins TRBV5-1 to TRBJ2-6; D unclear. CDR1 is SGHRS and CDR2 is YFSETQ in the germline V gene. This CDR3 spans 15 amino acids. Between the trimmed V and J ends, which lost 2 bases and 4 bases, there was a span of 10 bases. The CDR3 coding sequence is TGCGCCAGCAGCTTCCTAAATCGCGGGGCCAACGTCCTGACTTTC. This codes for CASSFLNRGANVLTF.

The V gene is TRBV7-2, the J gene TRBJ1-2; D remains ambiguous. Germline lookup yields CDR1 SGHTA and CDR2 FQGNSA. Trimming pared 5 bases from V and 3 bases from J, leaving 16 bases between. The CDR3 runs to 15 residues. The CDR3 sequence is CASSIGRIRYYGYTF. CDR3 in DNA: TGTGCCAGCAGCATAGGCCGGATAAGATACTATGGCTACACCTTC.

Details on this clonotype: An end of the junction differs from the germline gene, which may be a read error. The genes are TRBV6-5 and TRBJ2-2, with 10 bases matching TRBD2. The CDR3 contains 18 residues. CDR1 and CDR2 (germline): MNHEY, SVGAGI. The CDR3 bases are TGTGCCAGCAGTTCCGCTCCGGGACTAGCGCCGAACACCGGGGAGCGGTTTTTT. This sequence encodes CASSSAPGLAPNTGERFF.

The CDR3 nucleotides are TGCAGCGTTGAACCGGGGGGCAATGAGCAGTACTTC. Translating it yields CSVEPGGNEQYF. This sequence joins TRBV29-1 and TRBJ2-1; TRBD2 might be the D (7 bases). Near its end, the DNA agrees better with TRBJ2-7, so the J call may be wrong. Per germline, CDR1 SQVTM and CDR2 ANQGSEA. The CDR3 runs to 12 residues.

Comment on this clonotype: This may arise from a read error, as a much more abundant clone is one base away. CDR3 protein: CASPTGATKTQYF. CDR3 coding DNA: TGTGCCAGCCCTACAGGCGCGACCAAGACCCAGTACTTC. The chain is built from TRBV27 and TRBJ2-5; D might be TRBD1 (5 bases). The CDR3 contains 13 residues. V was cut by 8 bases and J by 6 bases, with 16 bases left in between. The germline CDR1 and CDR2 sequences are MNHEY and SMNVEV (reference sequence).

This chain connects TRBV20-1 to TRBJ2-3; a possible D gene is TRBD2 (5 bases). CDR3 length: 16 residues. The V end lost 4 bases, the J end lost 1 base, and 18 bases lay between the germline ends. Germline V gene sequence: CDR1 DFQATT, CDR2 SNEGSKA (reference sequence). The CDR3 DNA is TGCAGTGCTACGAAGGGTAGACTATCTGGCACAGATACGCAGTATTTT. The encoded protein is CSATKGRLSGTDTQYF.

This clonotype was observed a handful of times. The chain links TRBV19 to TRBJ2-1; perhaps TRBD1 as D (7 bases). CDR3 length: 14 amino acids. CDR1 is LNHDA and CDR2 is SQIVND in the germline V gene (reference sequence). Trimming left V 5 bases short and J 7 bases short, with 15 bases between. The CDR3 loop is CASSPGDRVNEQFF. In DNA, the CDR3 is TGTGCCAGTAGTCCGGGAGACAGGGTAAATGAGCAGTTCTTC.

This chain links TRBV6-2 or TRBV6-3 with TRBJ2-5, with D unresolved. The CDR3 length is 14 residues. Germline CDR1 reads MNHEY; CDR2 reads SVGEGT. The V and J ends lost 5 bases and 5 bases respectively, with 15 bases between them. The CDR3 sequence: CASSVGRPPETQYF. CDR3 sequence (DNA): TGTGCCAGCAGTGTCGGACGGCCCCCGGAGACCCAGTACTTC.

This clonotype was seen only a few times. V and J are TRBV7-2 and TRBJ1-1, with TRBD1 as a possible D gene (5 bases). V was trimmed by 5 bases and J by 1 base, leaving 11 bases between them. Germline CDR1 is SGHTA and CDR2 is FQGNSA. This CDR3 comprises 14 residues. The CDR3 sequence: CASSGGLSNTEAFF. CDR3 nucleotides: TGTGCCAGCAGCGGGGGACTGTCGAACACTGAAGCTTTCTTT.

This clonotype was found many times. This chain joins TRBV7-6 and TRBJ2-7; D might be TRBD2 (5 bases). V was cut by 3 bases and J by 2 bases, with 20 bases left in between. The CDR3 is 17 amino acids. Germline-derived CDR1 and CDR2 are SGHVS and FNYEAQ. CDR3 in amino acids: CASSFHPADSGTYEQYF. CDR3 sequence (DNA): TGTGCCAGCAGCTTTCACCCGGCGGACTCCGGGACCTACGAGCAGTACTTC.

This clonotype was counted between two and nine times. The chain is built from TRBV11-2 and TRBJ2-5; tentatively, D is TRBD1 (8 bases). The CDR3 is made up of 17 amino acids. Trimming stripped 1 base from V and 2 bases from J, with 17 bases between. CDR1 and CDR2 (germline): SGHAT, FQNNGV. CDR3 bases: TGTGCCAGCAGCTTAGTCCAGGGGGCGGGGGCACAAGAGACCCAGTACTTC. This sequence encodes CASSLVQGAGAQETQYF.